The entry that follows covers one TCR beta chain sequence. Antigen unknown. The sample comes from a study of T cell responses to AZD1222 COVID-19 vaccine. The V end was cut by 5 bases, the J end by 0 bases, with 8 bases between. Germline loops: CDR1 SGHTA, CDR2 FQGNSA. CDR3 length: 14 amino acids. Regarding the study as a whole: A mostly white British donor set with more females was recruited, and clonal diversity was possibly underestimated. Repertoires were obtained only post-peak T cell response. Among those given AZD1222, only six were seropositive at baseline. As reported, nearly half of all spike-specific TCRs target variant regions that are unmutated.

Profiled with immunoSEQ multiplex PCR; TCRdb holds only in-frame clones, not every one. The sample lists around 100,000 clones; roughly 86% were seen once. The sequencing used peripheral blood, collected on day 0 of MenACWY control vaccination. The sequence was obtained from an adult in good health. The V and J genes are TRBV7-2 and TRBJ1-3; D gene ambiguous. The CDR3 nucleotides are TGTGCCAGCAGCCCCATTAGCTCTGGAAACACCATATATTTT. Protein sequence: CASSPISSGNTIYF.